This TCR beta chain stems from a study of shared clonotypes between healthy human individuals. The run depth of the assay was deep. Libraries were prepared by immunoSEQ multiplex PCR; TCRdb keeps only in-frame clonotypes and omits some of them. The table shows more than 900,000 clones, with around 82% occurring only once. Study-wide points: A reduction in generation probabilities was seen for non-shared clonotypes relative to those shared by all four donors.

All donors were Caucasian adults living in Nashville, Tennessee. On this clone itself: The antigen remains unidentified.

Germline V CDR1 and CDR2: LNHNV, YYDKDF (reference sequence). The CDR3 is 16 residues long. The V end was cut by 3 bases, the J end by 3 bases, with 18 bases between. The receptor was isolated from a man aged 18 to 29 in good health. Some clones in this sample may be carry-over from other donors' samples. Sequencing was performed on memory CD4+ T cells from PBMCs. Subset: CD45RA-negative fraction. This chain joins TRBV15 and TRBJ2-7, with D possibly matching TRBD2 (5 bases). CDR3 coding DNA: TGTGCCACCAGCAGTTCTGAGGGCCGTCTAGTCTACGAGCAGTACTTC. It codes for CATSSSEGRLVYEQYF.